A single T cell receptor beta chain is shown here with its context. Only in-frame clones appear in the TCRdb table, and some are missing; sequencing was by immunoSEQ multiplex PCR. The table lists approximately 300,000 clones, about 85% of them singletons. The CDR3 is 15 residues long. Germline CDR1 is KGHSH and CDR2 is LQKENI. Trimming cost V 2 bases and J 6 bases, with 16 bases left between them. The sample is drawn from a study of blood T cell repertoires in COVID-19. Donors in Cohort 3 who had recovered were those with two negative PCRs, healthcare professional clearance, or resolution of their symptoms.

This chain uses TRBV18 with TRBJ1-2, with D tentatively TRBD1 (5 bases). The TCR originated in a woman aged 25-40 years who had recovered from COVID-19. Sequenced: PBMCs or T cells enriched from blood (not recorded which). CDR3 DNA sequence: TGTGCCAGCTCACCAATACAGGCCTGGCCTCATGGCTACACCTTC. The encoded protein is CASSPIQAWPHGYTF.